This TCR beta chain is drawn from a study of T cells in Graves' hyperthyroidism and ophthalmopathy. The CDR3 is made up of 18 amino acids. The junction had 13 bases not matched to a gene; V was cut back by 4 bases and J by 3 bases. Per the germline V gene, CDR1 is SGDLS and CDR2 is YYNGEE. From RNA transcripts, TCR beta CDR3 regions were amplified. With the HTBI primer set, the TCR CDR3 went through a first round of RT-PCR. TCRdb called the multiplex PCR reads again in MiXCR, with one record for every CDR3 protein. Altogether hundreds of thousands of distinct CDR3 sequences are present, less than 25% being singletons, with the ten largest covering about 34%. This clonotype turned up a few times.

This receptor was obtained from a man aged 30-40 years with Graves' ophthalmopathy. The sequenced material came from blood. The V call is TRBV9, the J call TRBJ1-4, with 9 bases fitting TRBD1. CDR3 coding DNA: TGTGCCAGCAGCTCCGGGGACAGGGCCATGGGGGCTAATGAAAAACTGTTTTTT. Protein sequence: CASSSGDRAMGANEKLFF.